A single sample is the source of the 8 T cell receptor beta chains below, sequenced in a study of memory CD4+ T cells and cytomegalovirus serostatus. Produced via immunoSEQ multiplex PCR; TCRdb's table is partial and in-frame only. The data contain just under 65,000 clones, roughly three quarters of them singletons. Single viable CD3+CD4+CD8-CD45RO+ cells were sorted as the memory CD4+ T cells. The sequenced material came from memory CD4+ T cells from blood. The receptors were sampled from an adult in good health and CMV-seronegative.

The rearrangement links TRBV21-1 to TRBJ1-3; the table's D call of TRBD1 was not tested on the DNA. TRBV21-1 is a recognized pseudogene. CDR3 length equals 19 residues. The CDR3 reads CASSKRGRGLLSSGNTIYF. The CDR3 bases are TGTGCCAGCAGCAAGCGGGGCAGGGGGCTGCTGAGCTCTGGAAACACCATATATTTT.

This chain uses TRBV29-1 with TRBJ2-1; D is unresolved. Germline V lookup: CDR1 SQVTM, CDR2 ANQGSEA. The CDR3 runs 11 residues. V was trimmed by 8 bases and J by 5 bases, leaving 10 bases between them. The CDR3 DNA follows: TGCAGCCCCCGGACCGACAATGAGCAGTTCTTC. Translating gives CSPRTDNEQFF.

J is TRBJ2-5 and V is TRBV14; D unresolved. The germline gives CDR1 SGHDN, CDR2 FVKESK. This CDR3 comprises 11 residues. Trimming stripped 5 bases from V and 5 bases from J, with 6 bases between. CDR3 sequence: CASSSFETQYF. CDR3 bases: TGTGCCAGCAGCTCCTTTGAGACCCAGTACTTC.

The chain carries TRBV5-8 and TRBJ2-3; 7 bases agree with TRBD2. Germline lookup yields CDR1 SGHTS and CDR2 YDEGEE. Trimming cost V 8 bases and J 3 bases; bases outside gene matches: 12. CDR3 size: 15 residues. The CDR3 sequence: CASRARGGRTDTQYF. In nucleotides, the CDR3 is TGTGCCAGTCGAGCACGGGGAGGGCGAACAGATACGCAGTATTTT.

The V gene is TRBV5-1, the J gene TRBJ2-3; 9 nucleotides agree with TRBD2. This CDR3 is 18 amino acids long. Germline V gene lookup returns CDR1 SGHRS and CDR2 YFSETQ. Germline trimming cut 3 bases from V and 5 bases from J; bases unmatched to any gene: 16. CDR3 sequence reads: CASSSATFSGGGGDTQYF. CDR3 nucleotide sequence: TGCGCCAGCAGCTCCGCCACCTTTAGCGGGGGTGGGGGAGATACGCAGTATTTT.

This clone was detected only once. This chain uses TRBV7-6 with TRBJ1-5; no definite D call. Germline-derived CDR1 and CDR2 are SGHVS and FNYEAQ. The ends were cut back, 1 base at V and 7 bases at J, with 11 bases in the middle. There are 14 residues in the CDR3. The CDR3 DNA reads TGTGCCAGCAGCTTAGAAGATGGGAGCCAGCCCCAGCATTTT. It translates to CASSLEDGSQPQHF. Full variable domain (remainder filled in from reference TRBV7-6 and TRBJ1-5): GAGVSQSPRYKVTKRGQDVALRCDPISGHVSLYWYRQALGQGPEFLTYFNYEAQQDKSGLPNDRFSAERPEGSISTLTIQRTEQRDSAMYRCASSLEDGSQPQHFGDGTRLSIL.

V gene TRBV7-9 combines with J gene TRBJ1-2; possible D gene TRBD1, 6 bases. The CDR3 has 14 residues. The germline V gene has CDR1 SEHNR and CDR2 FQNEAQ (reference sequence). V lost 5 bases and J 7 bases, leaving 17 bases between the germline ends. DNA of the CDR3: TGTGCCAGCAGCCCCCGGTCCGGGGGCGGTGGCTACACCTTC. Its protein product is CASSPRSGGGGYTF.

This clone was seen only once. The chain combines TRBV28 with TRBJ2-7, with D possibly TRBD1 on 6 matching bases. The germline gives CDR1 MDHEN, CDR2 SYDVKM. The CDR3 is 12 amino acids. V was cut by 6 bases and J by 9 bases, with 15 bases left in between. The CDR3 nucleotides read TGTGCCAGCAGACAGGGTAGGTCCTCGCAGTACTTC. Residues: CASRQGRSSQYF.